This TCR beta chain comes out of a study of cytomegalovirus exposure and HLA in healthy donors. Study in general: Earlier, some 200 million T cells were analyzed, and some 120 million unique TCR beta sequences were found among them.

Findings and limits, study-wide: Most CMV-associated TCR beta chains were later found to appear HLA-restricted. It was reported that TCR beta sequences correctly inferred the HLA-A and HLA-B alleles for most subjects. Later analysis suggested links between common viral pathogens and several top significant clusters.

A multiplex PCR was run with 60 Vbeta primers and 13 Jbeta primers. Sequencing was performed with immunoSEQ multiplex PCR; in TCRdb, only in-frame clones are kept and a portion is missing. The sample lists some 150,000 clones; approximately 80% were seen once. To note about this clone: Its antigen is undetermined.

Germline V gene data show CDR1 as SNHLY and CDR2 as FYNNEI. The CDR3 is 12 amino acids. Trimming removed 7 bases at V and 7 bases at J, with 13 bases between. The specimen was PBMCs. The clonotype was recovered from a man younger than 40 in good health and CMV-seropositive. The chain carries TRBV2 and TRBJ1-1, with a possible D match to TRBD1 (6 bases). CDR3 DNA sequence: TGTGCCAGCACCTCCAGGGGCCTTGAAGCTTTCTTT. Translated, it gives CASTSRGLEAFF.